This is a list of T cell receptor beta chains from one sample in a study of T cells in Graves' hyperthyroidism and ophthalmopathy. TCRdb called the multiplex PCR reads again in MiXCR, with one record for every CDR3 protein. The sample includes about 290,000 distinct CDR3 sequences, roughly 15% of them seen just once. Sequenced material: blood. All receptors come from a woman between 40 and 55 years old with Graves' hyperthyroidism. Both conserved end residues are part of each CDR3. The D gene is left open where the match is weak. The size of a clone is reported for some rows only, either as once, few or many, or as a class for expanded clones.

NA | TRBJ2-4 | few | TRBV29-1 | TGCAGCGTGGGGACCGGGGACATTCAGTACTTC | CSVGTGDIQYF
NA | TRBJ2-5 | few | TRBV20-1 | TGCAGTGCTAGAGAAACGATACAAGAGACCCAGTACTTC | CSARETIQETQYF
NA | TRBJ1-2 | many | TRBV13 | TGTGCCAGCAGCTCTCGCCCCCTATCCGCCACAGGGACTTCTAACTATGGCTACACCTTC | CASSSRPLSATGTSNYGYTF
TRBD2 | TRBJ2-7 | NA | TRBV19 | TGTGCCAGTAGTTCTTCTAGCGGGAGTTCGTACGAGCAGTACTTC | CASSSSSGSSYEQYF
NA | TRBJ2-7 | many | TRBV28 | TGTGCCAGCAGGTCAGGAGGGGTCTACGAGCAGTACTTC | CASRSGGVYEQYF
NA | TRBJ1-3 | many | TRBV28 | TGTGCCAGCAGCTCCGGGGCCGAATCTGGAAACACCATATATTTT | CASSSGAESGNTIYF
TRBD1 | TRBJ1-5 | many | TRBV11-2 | TGTGCCAGCAGCTTAGACCCAGGGGGGGGGCAGCCCCAGCATTTT | CASSLDPGGGQPQHF
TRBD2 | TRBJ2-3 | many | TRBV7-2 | TGTGCCAGCCAGGGACTAGCGGGAGTGGCGGATACGCAGTATTTT | CASQGLAGVADTQYF
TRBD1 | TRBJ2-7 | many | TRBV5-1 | TGCGCCAGCAGGCAACTTCGGGACAGGTCATACGAGCAGTACTTC | CASRQLRDRSYEQYF
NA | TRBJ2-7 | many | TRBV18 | TGTGCCAGCTCACCGTCGGGCCTCGAGCAGTACTTC | CASSPSGLEQYF
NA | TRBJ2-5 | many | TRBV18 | TGTGCCAGCTCACCAACCAGAATGGGGGAGACCCAGTACTTC | CASSPTRMGETQYF
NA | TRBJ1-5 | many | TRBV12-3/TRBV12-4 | TGTGCCAGCAGTCACGATCAGCCCCAGCATTTT | CASSHDQPQHF
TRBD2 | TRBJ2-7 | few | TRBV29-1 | TGCAGCGTTGGGAATAGCGGGAGAGGCTACGAGCAGTACTTC | CSVGNSGRGYEQYF
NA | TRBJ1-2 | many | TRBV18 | TGTGCCAGCTCACCAGGGGGGACGGATGGCTACACCTTC | CASSPGGTDGYTF
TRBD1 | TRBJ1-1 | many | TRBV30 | TGTGCCTGGAGTGTGGGACAGCCCTCTGAAGCTTTCTTT | CAWSVGQPSEAFF
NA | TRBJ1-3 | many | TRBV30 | TGTGCCTGGGGAGGCGGGATCTCTGGAAACACCATATATTTT | CAWGGGISGNTIYF
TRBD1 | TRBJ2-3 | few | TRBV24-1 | TGTGCCACCAGGGACAGGGGCACAGATACGCAGTATTTT | CATRDRGTDTQYF
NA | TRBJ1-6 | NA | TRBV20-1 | TGCAGTGCATCCCCCCTCCTCGCAAATTCACCCCTCCACTTT | CSASPLLANSPLHF
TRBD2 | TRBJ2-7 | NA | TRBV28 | TGTGCCAGCAGTCTTGGGACTAGCGGGACCGAGCAGTACTTC | CASSLGTSGTEQYF
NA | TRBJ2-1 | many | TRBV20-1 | TGCAGTATAGGGAAGGGGCCGCTCAACAATAACCAGTTCTTC | CSIGKGPLNNNQFF
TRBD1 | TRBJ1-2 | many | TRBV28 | TGTGCCAGCAGTTCCCCCCCGAGACAGGGGAGGGGCTACACCTTC | CASSSPPRQGRGYTF
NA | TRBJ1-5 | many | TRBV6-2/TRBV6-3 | TGTGCCAGCAGTTCCGGACACCGTAGCAATCAGCCCCAGCATTTT | CASSSGHRSNQPQHF
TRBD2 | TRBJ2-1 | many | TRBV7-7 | TGTGCTAGCAGCGAAGAGACTAGCGCAGATGAGCAGTTCTTC | CASSEETSADEQFF
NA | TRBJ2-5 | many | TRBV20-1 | TGCAGTGCTAGCCCCACAGGGACGGAGACCCAGTACTTC | CSASPTGTETQYF
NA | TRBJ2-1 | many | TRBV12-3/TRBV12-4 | TGTGCCAGCAGTATCTACAGTAGGAGCTCCTACAATGAGCAGTTCTTC | CASSIYSRSSYNEQFF
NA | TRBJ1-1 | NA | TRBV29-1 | TGCAGCTCGACGGATAACACTGAAGCTTTCTTT | CSSTDNTEAFF
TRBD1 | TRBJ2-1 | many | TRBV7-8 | TGTGCCAGCAGCCACCGGACAGGGAGGAATGAGCAGTTCTTC | CASSHRTGRNEQFF
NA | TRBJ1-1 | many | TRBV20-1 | TGCAGTGCTTTCCTCCGAGGACAAATGAACACTGAAGCTTTCTTT | CSAFLRGQMNTEAFF
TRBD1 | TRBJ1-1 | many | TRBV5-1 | TGCGCCAGCAGCCCTACCGTGGGGACAGATGAAGCTTTCTTT | CASSPTVGTDEAFF
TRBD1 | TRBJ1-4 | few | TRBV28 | TGTGCCAGCAGTTTATTCCTCAGGGGGCGAGGCGGAAAACTGTTTTTT | CASSLFLRGRGGKLFF
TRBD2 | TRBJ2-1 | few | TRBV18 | TGTGCCAGCTCACCGACTGGGGGGGTTGAGCAGTTCTTC | CASSPTGGVEQFF
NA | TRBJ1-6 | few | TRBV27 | TGTGCCAGCAGTCACGAGCCAAGATCACCCCTCCACTTT | CASSHEPRSPLHF
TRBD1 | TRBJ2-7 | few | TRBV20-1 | TGCAGTGCTCGACAGGGCCGAATCTACTACGAGCAGTACTTC | CSARQGRIYYEQYF
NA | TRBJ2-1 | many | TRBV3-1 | TGTGCCAGCAGCCAACGACTAGGAGGTTACGTTAGCAATGAGCAGTTCTTC | CASSQRLGGYVSNEQFF
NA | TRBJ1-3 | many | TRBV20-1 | TGCAGTGCTAGAGATCGGACAGTTCTCTCTGGAAACACCATATATTTT | CSARDRTVLSGNTIYF
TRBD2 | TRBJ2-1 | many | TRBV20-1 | TGCAGTGCTAGAGATAGGGCGGGAGGGCCCTATGAGCAGTTCTTC | CSARDRAGGPYEQFF
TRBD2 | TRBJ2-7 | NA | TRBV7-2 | TGTGCCAGCAGCCCGGGACTAGCGGGAAACGCCTACGAGCAGTACTTC | CASSPGLAGNAYEQYF
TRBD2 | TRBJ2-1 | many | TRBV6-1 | TGTGCCAGCAGTTACTTTTCGAGCGGGAGGCAAGTCAATGAGCAGTTCTTC | CASSYFSSGRQVNEQFF